Presented here are 16 T cell receptor beta chains from one specimen sequenced in a study of vaccination effects on CD4 cells after COVID-19. Antigens for these TCRs are unknown. The data were produced by immunoSEQ multiplex PCR, yet TCRdb's version contains in-frame clones alone and is incomplete. Of tens of thousands of clones detected, under 80% appear once; the ten largest clones hold roughly 2%. Pools of viral peptides were used by the ViraFEST assay to expand antigen-specific CD4+ T cells ahead of sequencing. Following 10 days of culture, CD4+ T cells were isolated. Vaccination of participants consisted of two doses of either the BNT162b2 or mRNA-1273 vaccine. The sequenced sample was CD4+ T cells from PBMCs cultured with HCoV-OC43 spike peptides, obtained after COVID-19 vaccination. Subset defined: HCoV-OC43 spike overlapping peptide pool stimulation. The origin of the receptors is a human donor who received a COVID-19 vaccine.

This clone was seen once. The CDR3 sequence: CASSELLGDGGTQYF. In nucleotides, the CDR3 is TGTGCCAGCAGTGAATTGCTGGGGGACGGGGGGACGCAGTATTTT. The chain combines TRBV25-1 with TRBJ2-3; TRBD2 matches at 7 bases. The V gene's germline CDR1 is MGHDK and CDR2 SYGVNS. The CDR3 contains 15 residues. With V trimmed by 1 base and J by 9 bases, 10 bases remained unmatched.

The V and J genes are TRBV7-8 and TRBJ2-3; unclear D gene. Germline CDR1 and CDR2: SGHVS and FQNEAQ. The CDR3 is 16 residues long. V gave up 5 bases and J gave up 2 bases, with 17 bases separating them. CDR3 nucleotides: TGTGCCAGCAGCCCCGTAACTTTAGGAAACACAGATACGCAGTATTTT. Translation: CASSPVTLGNTDTQYF.

The chain joins TRBV30 to TRBJ1-5, with D possibly TRBD1 on 5 matching bases. The V end lost 1 base, the J end lost 0 bases, and 19 bases lay between the germline ends. This CDR3 region has 18 residues. The germline V gene encodes CDR1 GTSNPN and CDR2 SVGIG (reference sequence). CDR3 nucleotide sequence: TGTGCCTGGAGTGGAGACAGAACCGACTGGGATAGCAATCAGCCCCAGCATTTT. Encoded protein: CAWSGDRTDWDSNQPQHF.

The chain carries TRBV7-2 and TRBJ2-3; 7 bases agree with TRBD1. This CDR3 region has 15 residues. The J segment lost 4 bases and the V segment lost 1 base, leaving 5 bases of the junction unmatched. Germline assignment: CDR1 SGHTA and CDR2 FQGNSA. The CDR3 sequence: CASSLVGTDADTQYF. The DNA of the CDR3 is TGTGCCAGCAGCTTAGTCGGGACAGACGCAGATACGCAGTATTTT.

The rearrangement uses TRBV4-2 and TRBJ2-3; TRBD2 matches 8 bases. This CDR3 has 19 amino acids. J was trimmed by 3 bases and V by 1 base; bases with no gene match: 15. CDR1 is LGHNA and CDR2 is YNFKEQ in the germline V gene. The CDR3 here is CASSQGGDSGGYMTDTQYF. CDR3 sequence (DNA): TGTGCCAGCAGCCAAGGGGGAGACAGCGGGGGTTATATGACAGATACGCAGTATTTT.

The rearrangement joins TRBV6-5 to TRBJ2-7; 7 nucleotides agree with TRBD1. Germline V gene lookup returns CDR1 MNHEY and CDR2 SVGAGI. The ends lost 2 bases at V and 3 bases at J; junction bases unmatched: 4. The CDR3 contains 14 residues. The CDR3 DNA follows: TGTGCCAGCAGTTACAACAGGGGCCACTACGAGCAGTACGTC. Translating it yields CASSYNRGHYEQYV.

The V and J genes are TRBV7-2 and TRBJ1-6; D may be TRBD1 (5 bases). With 3 bases removed from V and 6 bases from J, the gap between germline ends came to 9 bases. Germline values: CDR1 SGHTA, CDR2 FQGNSA. The CDR3 runs 14 residues. The CDR3 spells CASSLGPINSPLHF. In DNA, the CDR3 is TGTGCCAGCAGCTTGGGACCGATTAATTCACCCCTCCACTTT.

This clone was detected only once. This chain connects TRBV2 to TRBJ2-1; TRBD1 aligns across 7 bases. J was trimmed by 0 bases and V by 6 bases; bases with no gene match: 5. CDR1 and CDR2 from the germline V gene are SNHLY and FYNNEI. The CDR3 loop spans 15 amino acids. CDR3 DNA: TGTGCCAGCAGGGAGACAGGGAGCTCCTACAATGAGCAGTTCTTC. Protein product: CASRETGSSYNEQFF.

This chain connects TRBV6-6 to TRBJ2-6; D is ambiguous. The CDR3 totals 13 residues. The V end was cut by 10 bases, the J end by 1 base, with 8 bases between. Germline V gene data show CDR1 as MNHNY and CDR2 as SVGAGI (reference sequence). The CDR3 nucleotides read TGTGCCACCCGGCCTTCTGGGGCCAACGTCCTGACTTTC. Its protein is CATRPSGANVLTF.

This clone was seen only a few times. This CDR3 is also generated by other DNA sequences in the sample. The rearrangement uses TRBV5-1 and TRBJ1-4, with a tentative D call TRBD1 (5 bases). The CDR3 is 12 amino acids. Germline V lookup: CDR1 SGHRS, CDR2 YFSETQ. The germline V and J ends were trimmed by 5 bases and 8 bases, with 10 bases remaining between them. CDR3 coding DNA: TGCGCCAGCAGTCTCGGGGGGGAAAAACTGTTTTTT. Residues: CASSLGGEKLFF. Drawing the rest from reference TRBV5-1 and TRBJ1-4, the complete variable domain is KAGVTQTPRYLIKTRGQQVTLSCSPISGHRSVSWYQQTPGQGLQFLFEYFSETQRNKGNFPGRFSGRQFSNSRSEMNVSTLELGDSALYLCASSLGGEKLFFGSGTQLSVL.

The chain has TRBV9 and TRBJ1-2, with unresolved D. The germline V gene has CDR1 SGDLS and CDR2 YYNGEE. The germline V and J ends were trimmed by 6 bases and 4 bases, with 16 bases remaining between them. CDR3 length: 14 residues. CDR3 DNA: TGTGCCAGCACCCCGTCTGAAGGCCTCTATGGCTACACCTTC. Its protein is CASTPSEGLYGYTF. The full variable domain, with the rest looked up from reference TRBV9 and TRBJ1-2, is DSGVTQTPKHLITATGQRVTLRCSPRSGDLSVYWYQQSLDQGLQFLIQYYNGEERAKGNILERFSAQQFPDLHSELNLSSLELGDSALYFCASTPSEGLYGYTFGSGTRLTVV.

The chain is built from TRBV10-1 and TRBJ2-3, with D possibly TRBD2 on 6 matching bases. The CDR3 is 15 amino acids. The V end was cut by 0 bases, the J end by 4 bases, with 11 bases between. The germline V gene encodes CDR1 WNHNN and CDR2 SYGVQD (reference sequence). CDR3 bases: TGCGCCAGCAGTGAGTCAATCGGGGGAGCAGATACGCAGTATTTT. Amino acids: CASSESIGGADTQYF.

The chain uses TRBV28 and TRBJ1-1; no firm D call. The CDR3 is 13 residues long. The germline gives CDR1 MDHEN, CDR2 SYDVKM. Trimming stripped 9 bases from V and 2 bases from J, with 13 bases between. CDR3 sequence (DNA): TGTGCCAGTAGTACAAGTTTTAACACTGAAGCTTTCTTT. It encodes CASSTSFNTEAFF.

The gene calls are TRBV6-5 and TRBJ1-3; the D is unclear. Germline V lookup: CDR1 MNHEY, CDR2 SVGAGI. Trimming pared 0 bases from V and 0 bases from J, leaving 9 bases between. The CDR3 spans 16 residues. This chain's CDR3 is CASSYSRPNSGNTIYF. Written as DNA, the CDR3 is TGTGCCAGCAGTTACTCCAGACCGAACTCTGGAAACACCATATATTTT.

This clone has only a few counts. The genes are TRBV5-1 and TRBJ2-7; 8 bases are a match to TRBD1. The J segment lost 6 bases and the V segment lost 1 base, leaving 6 bases of the junction unmatched. Germline CDR1 SGHRS, CDR2 YFSETQ. The CDR3 extends over 14 amino acids. In DNA, the CDR3 is TGCGCCAGCAGCTTGCAGGCAGGGGGCAGCGAGCAGTACGTC. Encoded protein: CASSLQAGGSEQYV.

The CDR3 DNA reads as TGTGCCAGCACCGCCTCCGGAGGAGAGACCCAGTACTTC. Translation gives CASTASGGETQYF. The chain couples TRBV6-5 to TRBJ2-5, with D perhaps matching TRBD2 (5 bases). Trimming stripped 7 bases from V and 4 bases from J, with 13 bases between. Germline lookup yields CDR1 MNHEY and CDR2 SVGAGI. The CDR3 length is 13 residues.